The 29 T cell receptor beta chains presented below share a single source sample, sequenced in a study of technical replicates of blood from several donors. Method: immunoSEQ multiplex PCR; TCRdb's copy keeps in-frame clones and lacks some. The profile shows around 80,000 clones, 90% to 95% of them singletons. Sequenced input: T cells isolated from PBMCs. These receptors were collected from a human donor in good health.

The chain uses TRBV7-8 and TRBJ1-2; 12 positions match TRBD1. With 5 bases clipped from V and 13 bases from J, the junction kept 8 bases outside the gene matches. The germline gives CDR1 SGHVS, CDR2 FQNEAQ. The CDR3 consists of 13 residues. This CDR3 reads CASSEGQGAFITF. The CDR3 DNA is TGTGCCAGCAGCGAGGGACAGGGGGCCTTTATCACCTTC.

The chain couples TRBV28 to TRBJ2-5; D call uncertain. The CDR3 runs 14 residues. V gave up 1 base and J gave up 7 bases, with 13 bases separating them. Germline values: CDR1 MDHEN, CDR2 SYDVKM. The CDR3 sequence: CASSLLFTSRTQYF. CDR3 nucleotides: TGTGCCAGCAGTTTATTGTTCACCTCGCGGACCCAGTACTTC.

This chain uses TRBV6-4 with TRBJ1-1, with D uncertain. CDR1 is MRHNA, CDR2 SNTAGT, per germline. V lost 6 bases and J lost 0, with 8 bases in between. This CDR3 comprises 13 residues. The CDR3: CASRMGVNTEAFF. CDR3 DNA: TGTGCCAGCAGAATGGGAGTGAACACTGAAGCTTTCTTT.

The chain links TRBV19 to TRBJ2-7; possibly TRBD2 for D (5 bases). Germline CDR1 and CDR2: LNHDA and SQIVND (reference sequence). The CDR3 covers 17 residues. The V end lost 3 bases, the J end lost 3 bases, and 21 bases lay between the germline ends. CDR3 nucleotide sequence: TGTGCCAGTAGTATCCGAGAGGGTTACACGGGAAACTACGAGCAGTACTTC. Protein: CASSIREGYTGNYEQYF.

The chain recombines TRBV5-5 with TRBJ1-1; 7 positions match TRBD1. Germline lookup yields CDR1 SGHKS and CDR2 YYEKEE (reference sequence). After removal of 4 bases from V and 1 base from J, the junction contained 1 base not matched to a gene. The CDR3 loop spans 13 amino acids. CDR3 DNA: TGTGCCAGCAGCGGGGACAGGAACACTGAAGCTTTCTTT. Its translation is CASSGDRNTEAFF.

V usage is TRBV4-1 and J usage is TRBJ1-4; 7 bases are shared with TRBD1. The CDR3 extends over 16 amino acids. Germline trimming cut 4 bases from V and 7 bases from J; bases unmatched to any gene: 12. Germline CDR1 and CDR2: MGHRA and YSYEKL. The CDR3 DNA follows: TGCGCCAGCAGCCGGCAGAGACAGGGTTTTATTGAAAAACTGTTTTTT. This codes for CASSRQRQGFIEKLFF.

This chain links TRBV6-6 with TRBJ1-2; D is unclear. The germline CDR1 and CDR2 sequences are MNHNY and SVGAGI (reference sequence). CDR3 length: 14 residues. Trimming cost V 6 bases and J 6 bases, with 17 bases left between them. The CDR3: CASSAYVPGNGYTF. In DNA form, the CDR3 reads TGTGCCAGCAGCGCCTATGTTCCTGGTAATGGCTACACCTTC.

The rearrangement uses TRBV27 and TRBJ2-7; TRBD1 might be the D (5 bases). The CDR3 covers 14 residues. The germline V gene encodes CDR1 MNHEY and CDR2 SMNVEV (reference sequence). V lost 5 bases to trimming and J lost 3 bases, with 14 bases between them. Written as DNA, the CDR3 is TGTGCCAGCAGTGTTGGGCAGGGAAACTACGAGCAGTACTTC. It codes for CASSVGQGNYEQYF.

In DNA, the CDR3 is TGCGCCAGCAGCCAGGACAGGGGGCCCTACAATGAGCAGTTCTTC. Protein: CASSQDRGPYNEQFF. V gene TRBV5-1 combines with J gene TRBJ2-1; 11 bases are a match to TRBD1. Germline-derived CDR1 and CDR2 are SGHRS and YFSETQ. The CDR3 runs 15 residues. After removal of 4 bases from V and 2 bases from J, the junction contained 2 bases not matched to a gene.

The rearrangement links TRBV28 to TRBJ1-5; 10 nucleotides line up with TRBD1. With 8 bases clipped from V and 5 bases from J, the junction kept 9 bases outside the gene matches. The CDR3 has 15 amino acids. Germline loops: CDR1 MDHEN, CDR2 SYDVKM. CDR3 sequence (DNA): TGTGCCAGCGGCACTAGACAGGGGGCGCATCAGCCCCAGCATTTT. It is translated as CASGTRQGAHQPQHF.

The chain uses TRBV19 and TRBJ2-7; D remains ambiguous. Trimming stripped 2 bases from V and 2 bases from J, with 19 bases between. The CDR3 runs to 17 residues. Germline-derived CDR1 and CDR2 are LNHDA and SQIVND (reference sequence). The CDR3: CASSIRVGSGRAYEQYF. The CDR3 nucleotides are TGTGCCAGTAGTATACGGGTGGGTAGTGGCAGAGCCTACGAGCAGTACTTC.

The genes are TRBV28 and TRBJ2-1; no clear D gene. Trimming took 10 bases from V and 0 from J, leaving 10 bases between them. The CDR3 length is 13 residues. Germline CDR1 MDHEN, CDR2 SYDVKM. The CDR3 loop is CATAKSSYNEQFF. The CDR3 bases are TGTGCCACCGCGAAAAGCTCCTACAATGAGCAGTTCTTC.

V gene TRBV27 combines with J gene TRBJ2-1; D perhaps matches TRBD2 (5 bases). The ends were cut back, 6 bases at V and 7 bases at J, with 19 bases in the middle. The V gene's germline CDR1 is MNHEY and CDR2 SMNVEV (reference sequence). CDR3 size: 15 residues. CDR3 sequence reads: CASSHTAGVGNEQFF. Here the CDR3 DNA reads TGTGCCAGCAGCCACACTGCCGGGGTCGGGAATGAGCAGTTCTTC.

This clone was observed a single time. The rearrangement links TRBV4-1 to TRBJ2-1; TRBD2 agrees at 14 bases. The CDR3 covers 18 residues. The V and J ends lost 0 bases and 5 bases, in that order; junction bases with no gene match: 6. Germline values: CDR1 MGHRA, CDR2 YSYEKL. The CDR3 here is CASSQDRTSGGQHNEQFF. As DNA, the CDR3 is TGCGCCAGCAGCCAAGACCGGACTAGCGGGGGGCAGCACAATGAGCAGTTCTTC.

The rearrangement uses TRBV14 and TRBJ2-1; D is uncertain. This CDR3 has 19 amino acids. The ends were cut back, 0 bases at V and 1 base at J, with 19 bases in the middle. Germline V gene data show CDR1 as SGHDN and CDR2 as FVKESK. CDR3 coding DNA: TGTGCCAGCAGCCAAGATCCCTTGTGGGCGTCCCTTTCCTACAATGAGCAGTTCTTC. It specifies CASSQDPLWASLSYNEQFF.

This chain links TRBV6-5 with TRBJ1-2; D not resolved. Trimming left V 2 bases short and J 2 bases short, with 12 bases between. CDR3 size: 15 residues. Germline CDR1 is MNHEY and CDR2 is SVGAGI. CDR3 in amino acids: CASSYTGRENYGYTF. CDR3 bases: TGTGCCAGCAGTTACACCGGGAGAGAGAACTATGGCTACACCTTC.

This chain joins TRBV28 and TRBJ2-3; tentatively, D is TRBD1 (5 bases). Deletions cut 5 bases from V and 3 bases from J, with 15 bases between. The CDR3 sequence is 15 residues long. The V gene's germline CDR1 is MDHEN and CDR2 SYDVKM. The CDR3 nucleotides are TGTGCCAGCAGTCCTGGGGCCAAGGTTACAGATACGCAGTATTTT. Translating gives CASSPGAKVTDTQYF.

CDR3 bases: TGCGCCAGCAGCTTGGCGGGTTTAACTGGAAACACCATATATTTT. Translated, it gives CASSLAGLTGNTIYF. The chain has TRBV5-1 and TRBJ1-3, with unresolved D. Germline lookup yields CDR1 SGHRS and CDR2 YFSETQ. Trimming removed 0 bases at V and 2 bases at J, with 9 bases between. The CDR3 length is 15 residues.

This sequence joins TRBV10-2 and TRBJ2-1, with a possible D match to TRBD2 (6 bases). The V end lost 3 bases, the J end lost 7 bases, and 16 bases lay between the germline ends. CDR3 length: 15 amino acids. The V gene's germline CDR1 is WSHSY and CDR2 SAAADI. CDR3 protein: CASSDRYSGTNEQFF. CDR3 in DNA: TGCGCCAGCAGTGACCGATATAGCGGCACGAATGAGCAGTTCTTC.

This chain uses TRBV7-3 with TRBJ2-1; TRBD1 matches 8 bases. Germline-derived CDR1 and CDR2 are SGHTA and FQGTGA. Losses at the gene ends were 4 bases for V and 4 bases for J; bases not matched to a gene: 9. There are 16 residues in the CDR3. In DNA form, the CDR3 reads TGTGCCAGCAGCTCTTCTGGCAGGGGGCCTTACAATGAGCAGTTCTTC. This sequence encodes CASSSSGRGPYNEQFF.

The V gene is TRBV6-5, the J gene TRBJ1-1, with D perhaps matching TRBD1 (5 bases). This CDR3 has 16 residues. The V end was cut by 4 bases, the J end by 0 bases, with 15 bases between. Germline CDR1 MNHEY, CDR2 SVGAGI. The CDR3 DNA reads TGTGCCAGCAGTTCCCCAGGGCGAACTGTGAACACTGAAGCTTTCTTT. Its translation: CASSSPGRTVNTEAFF.

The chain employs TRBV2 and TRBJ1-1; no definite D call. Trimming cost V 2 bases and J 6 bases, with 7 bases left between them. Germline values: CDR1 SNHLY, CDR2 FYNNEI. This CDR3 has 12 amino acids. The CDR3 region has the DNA TGTGCCAGCAGTGAATGGCAGGCTGAAGCTTTCTTT. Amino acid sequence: CASSEWQAEAFF. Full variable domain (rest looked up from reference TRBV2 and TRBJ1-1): EPEVTQTPSHQVTQMGQEVILRCVPISNHLYFYWYRQILGQKVEFLVSFYNNEISEKSEIFDDQFSVERPDGSNFTLKIRSTKLEDSAMYFCASSEWQAEAFFGQGTRLTVV.

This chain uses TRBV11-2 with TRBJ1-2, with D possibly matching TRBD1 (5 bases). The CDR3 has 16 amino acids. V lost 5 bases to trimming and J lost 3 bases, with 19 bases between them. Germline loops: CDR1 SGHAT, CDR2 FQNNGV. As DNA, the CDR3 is TGTGCCAGCAGCCCCGGGGACGCCGGGAGGCACTATGGCTACACCTTC. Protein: CASSPGDAGRHYGYTF.

CDR3 bases: TGTGCCAGCAGTGCCAAGATTGGGAGCTCCTACAATGAGCAGTTCTTC. Amino acid sequence: CASSAKIGSSYNEQFF. The rearrangement uses TRBV27 and TRBJ2-1; D is possibly TRBD2 (5 bases). The CDR3 contains 16 residues. The V and J ends lost 5 bases and 0 bases respectively, with 14 bases between them. Germline CDR1 is MNHEY and CDR2 is SMNVEV (reference sequence).

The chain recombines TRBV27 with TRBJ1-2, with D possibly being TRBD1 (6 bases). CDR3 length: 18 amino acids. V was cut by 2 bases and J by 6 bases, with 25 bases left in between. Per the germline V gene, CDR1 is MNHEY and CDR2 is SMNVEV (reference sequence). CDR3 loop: CASSLKSGEYRVTHGYTF. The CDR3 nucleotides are TGTGCCAGCAGTTTAAAGTCTGGGGAATACAGGGTTACTCATGGCTACACCTTC.

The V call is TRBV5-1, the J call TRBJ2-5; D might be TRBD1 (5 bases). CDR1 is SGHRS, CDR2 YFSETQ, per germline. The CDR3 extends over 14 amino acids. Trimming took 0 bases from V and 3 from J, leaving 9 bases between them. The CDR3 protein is CASSLAQGEETQYF. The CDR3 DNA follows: TGCGCCAGCAGCTTGGCCCAGGGCGAAGAGACCCAGTACTTC.

The CDR3 bases are TGTGCCAGCAGCTATGGACAGAACGCTTTCTTT. Residues: CASSYGQNAFF. The chain links TRBV7-9 to TRBJ1-1, with a possible D match to TRBD1 (6 bases). V lost 4 bases and J lost 11, with 11 bases in between. Germline assignment: CDR1 SEHNR and CDR2 FQNEAQ (reference sequence). The CDR3 has 11 amino acids.

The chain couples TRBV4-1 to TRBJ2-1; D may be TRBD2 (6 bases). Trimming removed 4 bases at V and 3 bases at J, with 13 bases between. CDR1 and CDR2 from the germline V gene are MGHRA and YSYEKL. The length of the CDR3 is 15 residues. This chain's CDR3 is CASSLTTSFYNEQFF. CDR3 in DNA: TGCGCCAGCAGCCTAACTACTAGCTTCTACAATGAGCAGTTCTTC.

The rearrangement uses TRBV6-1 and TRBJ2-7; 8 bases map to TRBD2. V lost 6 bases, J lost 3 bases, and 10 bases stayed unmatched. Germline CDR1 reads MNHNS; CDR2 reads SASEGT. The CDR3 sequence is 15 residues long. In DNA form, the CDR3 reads TGTGCCAGCAGCTCGAAACTAGCGGAGAACTACGAGCAGTACTTC. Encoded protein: CASSSKLAENYEQYF.